In this sample, the clone carrying this T cell receptor beta chain turned up a few times. No antigen is known for it. Method: immunoSEQ multiplex PCR; TCRdb's copy keeps in-frame clones and lacks some. The data contain roughly 42,000 clones, roughly 70% of them singletons. The entry originates in a study of vaccination effects on CD4 cells after COVID-19. This CDR3 contains 12 residues. Between the trimmed V and J ends, which lost 6 bases and 4 bases, there was a span of 10 bases. Germline-derived CDR1 and CDR2 are MNHEY and SVGEGT. Within the ViraFEST assay, antigen-specific CD4+ T cells underwent expansion with viral peptide pools prior to sequencing. Following 10 days of culture, CD4+ T cells were isolated. Negative nucleocapsid antibody tests before and after vaccination confirmed no previous SARS-CoV-2 infection. Study findings and constraints: A shortage of convalescent patients and an absence of early post-infection timepoints characterized the study.

The TCR sequence derives from a human donor who received a COVID-19 vaccine. The chain combines TRBV6-2 or TRBV6-3 with TRBJ2-7; weak D call: TRBD1 (6 bases). The sample in question was CD4+ T cells from PBMCs cultured with HCoV-OC43 spike peptides, obtained before COVID-19 vaccination. Subset defined: HCoV-OC43 spike overlapping peptide pool stimulation. CDR3 loop: CASSAQGYEQYF. The CDR3 DNA reads TGTGCCAGCAGCGCACAGGGATACGAGCAGTACTTC.